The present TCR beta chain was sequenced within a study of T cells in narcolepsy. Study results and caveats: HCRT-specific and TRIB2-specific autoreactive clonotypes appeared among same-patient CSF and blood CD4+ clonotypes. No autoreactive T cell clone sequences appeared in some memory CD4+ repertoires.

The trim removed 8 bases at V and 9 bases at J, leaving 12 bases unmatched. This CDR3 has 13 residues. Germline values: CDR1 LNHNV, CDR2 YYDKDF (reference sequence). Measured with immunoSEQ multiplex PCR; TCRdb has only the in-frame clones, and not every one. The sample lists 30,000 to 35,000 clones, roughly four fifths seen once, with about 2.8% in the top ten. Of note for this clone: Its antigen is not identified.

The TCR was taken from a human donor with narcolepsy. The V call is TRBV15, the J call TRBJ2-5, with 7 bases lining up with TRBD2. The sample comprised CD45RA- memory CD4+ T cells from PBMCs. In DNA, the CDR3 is TGTGCCACCTCAAGGGGATCTCGGGAGGCCCAGTACTTC. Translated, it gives CATSRGSREAQYF.